This TCR beta chain was found in a study of STAT5B mutations in CD4+ large granular lymphocyte leukemia. Study-wide results and limits: No patients shared main leukemic clonotypes, though roughly 25% appeared at low frequency elsewhere.

This clone was found once. The target antigen is unknown. Clones were sequenced by immunoSEQ multiplex PCR, and TCRdb holds only the in-frame ones, with some missing. The sample lists under 40,000 clones; under 85% were seen once. The TCR originated in a human donor in good health. Sequenced material: CD4+ T cells from blood buffy coats.

CDR3 sequence (DNA): TGCGCCAGCAGTATGACTTCAGGGTACGATGGCTACACCTTC. This translates into CASSMTSGYDGYTF. V is TRBV5-1 and J is TRBJ1-2; a weak D match, TRBD1 (5 bases). There are 14 residues in the CDR3. The germline CDR1 and CDR2 sequences are SGHRS and YFSETQ. Trimming stripped 5 bases from V and 6 bases from J, with 17 bases between. The full variable domain, rest sourced from reference TRBV5-1 and TRBJ1-2, is KAGVTQTPRYLIKTRGQQVTLSCSPISGHRSVSWYQQTPGQGLQFLFEYFSETQRNKGNFPGRFSGRQFSNSRSEMNVSTLELGDSALYLCASSMTSGYDGYTFGSGTRLTVV.